These T cell receptor beta chains were read from a single sample in a study of patients and donors after allogeneic stem cell transplantation. MiXCR was run by TCRdb on the RT-PCR reads, yielding one entry per CDR3 protein. The sample has about 160,000 distinct CDR3 sequences; 30% to 45% are singletons. Sequencing was performed on blood, either unsorted or a sorted T cell fraction (not recorded which). These receptors all come from a human donor who was either an allogeneic HSCT recipient or a stem cell or donor lymphocyte infusion donor (not recorded which). It is not recorded whose cells these are; they may come from a transplant donor. CDR3s include the opening cysteine and the closing phenylalanine or tryptophan. Each record gives: V gene, J gene, CDR3 protein.

V: TRBV6-1
J: TRBJ1-2
CDR3: CASSEHPLGAGKGYTF

V: TRBV5-8
J: TRBJ1-1
CDR3: CASSFEGTEAFF

V: TRBV29-1
J: TRBJ1-1
CDR3: CSVRQVTEAFF

V: TRBV7-2
J: TRBJ1-3
CDR3: CASSPRDDSGNTIYF

V: TRBV25-1
J: TRBJ1-2
CDR3: CASTGGQPSVYGYTF

V: TRBV12-3/TRBV12-4
J: TRBJ1-1
CDR3: CASSQDSDYTEAFF

V: TRBV9
J: TRBJ1-4
CDR3: CASSFSVATNEKLFF

V: TRBV12-3/TRBV12-4
J: TRBJ1-5
CDR3: CASTIQSNQPQHF

V: TRBV6-2/TRBV6-3
J: TRBJ2-3
CDR3: CASTGTSWRDTQYF

V: TRBV7-9
J: TRBJ2-3
CDR3: CASSHLAGALTDTQYF

V: TRBV12-3/TRBV12-4
J: TRBJ2-3
CDR3: CASNTRGGFSDTQYF

V: TRBV20-1
J: TRBJ1-2
CDR3: CSARDEGHGYTF

V: TRBV24-1
J: TRBJ1-3
CDR3: CATSDPQGEIGNTIYF

V: TRBV4-2
J: TRBJ1-4
CDR3: CASSHNKETNEKLFF

V: TRBV27
J: TRBJ1-1
CDR3: CASSLHRGVNTEAFF